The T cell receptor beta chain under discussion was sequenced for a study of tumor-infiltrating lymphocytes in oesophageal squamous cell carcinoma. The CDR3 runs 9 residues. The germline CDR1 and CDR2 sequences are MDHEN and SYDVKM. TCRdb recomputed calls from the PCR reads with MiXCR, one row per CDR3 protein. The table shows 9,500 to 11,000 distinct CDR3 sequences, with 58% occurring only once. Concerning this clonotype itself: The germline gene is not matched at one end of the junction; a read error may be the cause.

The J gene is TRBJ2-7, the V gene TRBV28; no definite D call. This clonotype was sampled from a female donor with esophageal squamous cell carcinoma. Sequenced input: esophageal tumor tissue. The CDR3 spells CASSFRVGW. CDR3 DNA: TGTGCCAGCAGTTTTCGAGTCGGTTGG.